This TCR beta chain was observed in a study of post-analysis software for immune sequencing data. Study-wide results and limits: Controls showed lower frequencies than patients for several TRBV segments, and TRBV5-6, TRBV5-1 and TRBV20-1 were among these. Multiple sclerosis was associated with a significant reduction in normalized Chao1 diversity relative to controls. With F measure, samples from one preparation batch clustered together strongly.

Sequencing libraries made from TCR beta cDNA carried unique molecular identifiers. A population of about 1 to 11 million T cells gave rise to roughly 0.5 million cDNA molecules. TCRdb fed the PCR reads into MiXCR, producing one record per CDR3 protein. The repertoire holds hundreds of thousands of distinct CDR3 sequences, with 44% as singletons. Concerning this clonotype: Antigen unknown.

Looked up from germline, CDR1 is SGHRS and CDR2 is YFSETQ. The CDR3 contains 15 residues. Trimming stripped 0 bases from V and 0 bases from J, with 10 bases between. The sequence was obtained from a girl aged 5 to 17 with multiple sclerosis. V gene TRBV5-1 combines with J gene TRBJ2-7; the D gene is possibly TRBD1 (5 bases). Specimen: blood. CDR3 DNA: TGCGCCAGCAGCTTGGTGGCAGGGAACTCCTACGAGCAGTACTTC. It codes for CASSLVAGNSYEQYF. Together with reference TRBV5-1 and TRBJ2-7, the CDR3 gives the full variable domain: KAGVTQTPRYLIKTRGQQVTLSCSPISGHRSVSWYQQTPGQGLQFLFEYFSETQRNKGNFPGRFSGRQFSNSRSEMNVSTLELGDSALYLCASSLVAGNSYEQYFGPGTRLTVT.